The sequence of this T cell receptor beta chain was determined in a study of blood T cell repertoires in COVID-19. Study information: COVID-19 samples from acute and convalescent phases originated in the United States, Italy and Spain.

Assay used: immunoSEQ multiplex PCR; TCRdb lists only in-frame clones, some missing. The sample has some 490,000 clones; 80% to 90% are singletons. This CDR3 has 15 amino acids. J gave up 3 bases and V 6 bases, and 6 bases lay outside the gene matches. Germline CDR1 and CDR2: MNHEY and SMNVEV (reference sequence). The sample consisted of peripheral blood. The receptor was derived from a human donor in a cohort sampled during active COVID-19. The gene calls are TRBV27 and TRBJ1-1; 11 bases agree with TRBD1. CDR3 in amino acids: CASRRPGQGDTEAFF. The CDR3 nucleotides read TGTGCCAGCAGAAGGCCGGGACAGGGGGACACTGAAGCTTTCTTT.